Listed below are T cell receptor beta chains from one sample, sequenced in a study of T cells after yellow fever vaccination. TCRdb re-called the 5' RACE reads with MiXCR, one entry per CDR3 protein. The sample yields more than 90,000 distinct CDR3 sequences, 6.5% to 9% seen once. The material was CD4+ T cells sorted from PBMCs, obtained around 45 days after the first yellow fever vaccination. These receptors all come from a man younger than 30 who received the YFV17D yellow fever vaccine. Both conserved end residues are part of each CDR3. Each record gives: D gene, clone size, J gene, V gene, CDR3 DNA, CDR3 protein. The D gene is left open where the match is weak. Clone size is given for some rows only: seen once, a few or many times, or a class if the clone is expanded.

>TRBD2|-|TRBJ2-3|TRBV4-1
TGCGCCAGCAGCCGCGGGGGAGGGGCAGATACGCAGTATTTT
CASSRGGGADTQYF
>TRBD1|many|TRBJ2-7|TRBV29-1
TGCAGCGTTCTCAAACTCAGGGGGCGTTTCTACGAGCAGTACTTC
CSVLKLRGRFYEQYF
>-|many|TRBJ1-5|TRBV2
TGTGCCAGCAGTGAACTTAGTAGCAATCAGCCCCAGCATTTT
CASSELSSNQPQHF
>-|many|TRBJ2-5|TRBV12-3/TRBV12-4
TGTGCCAGCAGTTGGGGGATCCAAGAGACCCAGTACTTC
CASSWGIQETQYF
>TRBD1|few|TRBJ1-1|TRBV7-9
TGTGCCAGCAACAGACAGGGGGGGAGGGGCACTGAAGCTTTCTTT
CASNRQGGRGTEAFF
>-|few|TRBJ1-6|TRBV5-1
TGCGCCAGCAGCTTACAGGGACCTCTCCTCTCCTATAATTCACCCCTCCACTTT
CASSLQGPLLSYNSPLHF
>-|many|TRBJ2-3|TRBV5-1
TGCGCCAGCAGCTTGGTCCCAAACCGGGCGTCGGAAGATACGCAGTATTTT
CASSLVPNRASEDTQYF
>-|many|TRBJ2-4|TRBV7-2
TGTGCCAGCAGCTTAGGAGCAGCTCAGTACTTC
CASSLGAAQYF
>-|many|TRBJ2-5|TRBV7-2
TGTGCCAGCAGCAAAAAGCTAGGGGGCCAAGAGACCCAGTACTTC
CASSKKLGGQETQYF
>-|many|TRBJ2-3|TRBV5-1
TGCGCCAGCAGCTTTGGCGGGGTGGTCACAGATACGCAGTATTTT
CASSFGGVVTDTQYF
>TRBD2|many|TRBJ2-5|TRBV5-1
TGCGCCAGCAGCTCCCCCGGGACTAGCGGCCAAGAGACCCAGTACTTC
CASSSPGTSGQETQYF
>-|many|TRBJ2-1|TRBV7-9
TGTGCCAGCAGCTTATCCCCTCACTTCTCCTACAATGAGCAGTTCTTC
CASSLSPHFSYNEQFF
>TRBD1|many|TRBJ2-5|TRBV7-2
TGTGCCAGCAATTCTATCCTTCTCAACAGGGGGCTCGGGACCCAGTACTTC
CASNSILLNRGLGTQYF
>-|many|TRBJ2-7|TRBV7-3
TGTGCCAGCAGCTCGCCGACCGGGGCCCCCTACGAGCAGTACTTC
CASSSPTGAPYEQYF
>-|many|TRBJ2-1|TRBV4-3
TGCGCCAGCAGCCAAGGGTGGGGGGGCCGGAATGAGCAGTTCTTC
CASSQGWGGRNEQFF
>TRBD2|many|TRBJ2-5|TRBV7-3
TGTGCCAGCAGCTTAGCGGGGGTCCCTCAGGAGACCCAGTACTTC
CASSLAGVPQETQYF
>-|few|TRBJ1-1|TRBV5-4
TGTGCCAGCAGCACTAACAGGGACACTGAAGCTTTCTTT
CASSTNRDTEAFF
>-|many|TRBJ1-2|TRBV7-9
TGTGCCAGCAGCTTAATGGGCAGCTATGGCTACACCTTC
CASSLMGSYGYTF
>TRBD1|many|TRBJ1-1|TRBV11-2
TGTGCCAGCAGCGTGGATACCGGGACAGGGGCTTTCTTT
CASSVDTGTGAFF
>-|few|TRBJ1-5|TRBV7-2
TGTGCCAGCAGCTTAAACTCAGGGAGCGATCAGCCCCAGCATTTT
CASSLNSGSDQPQHF
>TRBD2|few|TRBJ2-5|TRBV19
TGTGCCAGTAGTCCGCAAAGAGCGGGGGACCAAGAGACCCAGTACTTC
CASSPQRAGDQETQYF
>-|many|TRBJ2-1|TRBV5-1
TGCGCCAGCAGCTTGGGTGTCTCCGGGGGACGGGAGCAGTTCTTC
CASSLGVSGGREQFF
>-|few|TRBJ2-7|TRBV5-1
TGCGCCAGCAGCTTGCTGAGGGACTACGAGCAGTACTTC
CASSLLRDYEQYF
>-|-|TRBJ1-1|TRBV19
TGTGCCAGTAAAGGGCTGGTCACTGAAGCTTTCTTT
CASKGLVTEAFF
>-|many|TRBJ2-1|TRBV5-1
TGCGCCAGCAGCTTGGTACTAATCGATGAGCAGTTCTTC
CASSLVLIDEQFF
>TRBD2|many|TRBJ2-1|TRBV20-1
TGCAGTGCTAGAGATCGTCTCCGGTCGGGGGGGCACAGTGAGCAGTTCTTC
CSARDRLRSGGHSEQFF
>TRBD1|-|TRBJ1-4|TRBV5-1
TGCGCCAGCAGCTTGTTCAGGGGGCATGAAAAACTGTTTTTT
CASSLFRGHEKLFF
>-|many|TRBJ1-5|TRBV7-2
TGTGCCAGCAGCTTAGACGAGGCGCCCCAGCATTTT
CASSLDEAPQHF
>TRBD2|many|TRBJ2-3|TRBV5-1
TGCGCCAGCAGCTACGCCCTAGCGGGGGGGACCACAGATACGCAGTATTTT
CASSYALAGGTTDTQYF
>TRBD1|many|TRBJ1-4|TRBV30
TGTGCCTGGACCAGGGGGTTAGGCCCGGTTGAAAAACTGTTTTTT
CAWTRGLGPVEKLFF
>-|medium-sized|TRBJ2-7|TRBV10-3
TGTGCCATCAGTGACCCGGGACTTCCTAACTACGAGCAGTACTTC
CAISDPGLPNYEQYF
>TRBD1|few|TRBJ1-5|TRBV3-1
TGTGCCAGCAGCCAAGGGTTTGTCGGACAGGGAAGTCAGCCCCAGCATTTT
CASSQGFVGQGSQPQHF
>TRBD2|many|TRBJ2-3|TRBV12-3/TRBV12-4
TGTGCCAGCAGTTTTACTAGCGGGGGGCTGAGCACAGATACGCAGTATTTT
CASSFTSGGLSTDTQYF
>-|many|TRBJ2-5|TRBV20-1
TGCAGTGCCAGTGCGGGAAGGGCTGGAGAGACCCAGTACTTC
CSASAGRAGETQYF
>-|many|TRBJ1-5|TRBV20-1
TGCAGTGTCCGGACACCCAATCAGCCCCAGCATTTT
CSVRTPNQPQHF
>TRBD1|many|TRBJ2-7|TRBV28
TGTGCCAGCGGGACAGTAGTCTACGAGCAGTACTTC
CASGTVVYEQYF
>-|many|TRBJ2-7|TRBV12-3/TRBV12-4
TGTGCCAGCAGTTTATTAGGGGGGCCCCGTCCCTACGAGCAGTACTTC
CASSLLGGPRPYEQYF
>-|many|TRBJ1-1|TRBV7-2
TGTGCCAGCAGCTTAGGTACAGGGTATGAAGCTTTCTTT
CASSLGTGYEAFF
>TRBD1|few|TRBJ2-1|TRBV12-3/TRBV12-4
TGTGCCAGCAGTCGACAGGGCATTGAGCAGTTCTTC
CASSRQGIEQFF
>-|many|TRBJ2-3|TRBV7-3
TGTGCCAGCAGCTTAACCGGCTGGGTAGATACGCAGTATTTT
CASSLTGWVDTQYF
>TRBD1|-|TRBJ1-1|TRBV24-1
TGTGCCACCAGTGACCCTGGACAGGGGGGGACTGAAGCTTTCTTT
CATSDPGQGGTEAFF
>TRBD1|many|TRBJ1-2|TRBV28
TGTGCCAGCAGGGCGACAGGGAATTTCTACACCTTC
CASRATGNFYTF
>-|many|TRBJ2-3|TRBV4-3
TGCGCCAGCAGCCCTCATCAGGTTGGGGGACTTACAGATACGCAGTATTTT
CASSPHQVGGLTDTQYF
>-|many|TRBJ1-4|TRBV27
TGTGCCAGCAGCTCCCGGGACATCGAAAAACTGTTTTTT
CASSSRDIEKLFF
>TRBD1|-|TRBJ2-1|TRBV20-1
TGCAGGGGGACAGGGATCGAAAACTCCTACAATGAGCAGTTCTTC
CRGTGIENSYNEQFF
>TRBD2|-|TRBJ2-3|TRBV20-1
TGCTGTGCTAGACCCCCTAGCGGGGGGGCCACAGATACGCAGTATTTT
CCARPPSGGATDTQYF
>-|many|TRBJ1-6|TRBV4-3
TGCGCCAGCAGCCAAGAGTGGGGGGGAAGCTCACCCCTCCACTTT
CASSQEWGGSSPLHF
>-|many|TRBJ2-3|TRBV20-1
TGCAGTGGGCTAGGAGGGACAGATACGCAGTATTTT
CSGLGGTDTQYF
>TRBD2|many|TRBJ2-7|TRBV12-3/TRBV12-4
TGTGCCAGCAGTCCTAGCGGGGGGGTCTACGAGCAGTACTTC
CASSPSGGVYEQYF
>-|many|TRBJ2-2|TRBV19
TGTGCCAGTAGGACCGGGGGCCCCAACACCGGGGAGCTGTTTTTT
CASRTGGPNTGELFF
>-|many|TRBJ1-2|TRBV6-1
TGTGCCAGCAGAGACACCTTCCAGGGGGGCTACACCTTC
CASRDTFQGGYTF
>-|many|TRBJ2-7|TRBV10-3
TGTGCCATCAGTGAGGGACAAACCTACGAGCAGTACTTC
CAISEGQTYEQYF
>TRBD1|many|TRBJ1-2|TRBV27
TGTGCCAGCAAACCAGGGGGTGCTTTTGGCTACACCTTC
CASKPGGAFGYTF
>-|many|TRBJ2-1|TRBV15
TGTGCCACCAGCAGGGATAATGCAGAGCAGTTCTTC
CATSRDNAEQFF
>-|few|TRBJ2-5|TRBV10-3
TGTGCCATCAGTGAGTTAGAGGGCCAAGAGACCCAGTACTTC
CAISELEGQETQYF
>-|-|TRBJ1-4|TRBV5-1
TGCGCCAGCAGCTTAAATCCGTGGTCGGATGAAAAACTGTTTTTT
CASSLNPWSDEKLFF
>-|many|TRBJ2-2|TRBV28
TGTGCCAGCAGTTTATTGACCGGGGAGCTGTTTTTT
CASSLLTGELFF
>-|many|TRBJ1-2|TRBV6-5
TGTGCCAGCAGTTACTCTTTTAACTATGGCTACACCTTC
CASSYSFNYGYTF
>TRBD2|few|TRBJ2-3|TRBV7-2
TGTGCCAGCAGCTTACGGGTAGCGGGGGACCGCACAGATACGCAGTATTTT
CASSLRVAGDRTDTQYF